The 11 T cell receptor beta chains presented below share a single source sample, sequenced in a study of T cells in Graves' hyperthyroidism and ophthalmopathy. Using RNA transcripts as the source, TCR beta CDR3 regions were amplified. RT-PCR in the first round (using the HTBI primer set) targeted the TCR CDR3. TCRdb independently ran MiXCR on the multiplex PCR reads; one entry per CDR3 protein. The table records 600,000 or so distinct CDR3 sequences, around 15% of them present only once. Sequencing used blood. These receptors came from a woman aged 45 to 65 with Graves' ophthalmopathy.

This clonotype was seen many times. This sequence joins TRBV7-3 and TRBJ2-1; D remains unclear. The CDR3 has 12 residues. V was shortened by 2 bases and J by 10 bases, with 9 bases between the two germline ends. In germline, CDR1 is SGHTA, CDR2 FQGTGA. The CDR3 bases are TGTGCCAGCAGCTTAGAGTTCGGGGAGCAGTTCTTC. This translates into CASSLEFGEQFF.

The table lists this clonotype with a count of one. V usage is TRBV9 and J usage is TRBJ2-7; D could derive from TRBD1 or TRBD2 (5 bases each). The germline gives CDR1 SGDLS, CDR2 YYNGEE. V lost 3 bases to trimming and J lost 2 bases, with 21 bases between them. The CDR3 is 17 amino acids. CDR3 coding DNA: TGTGCCAGCAGCGGAAGAGAGGGGATGGGGTATACCTACGAGCAGTACTTC. Its translation: CASSGREGMGYTYEQYF.

This clonotype was seen many times. This chain links TRBV28 with TRBJ2-7; D not resolved. V dropped 8 bases and J dropped 0 bases, with 14 bases sitting between them. The CDR3 loop spans 14 amino acids. Germline V gives CDR1 MDHEN, CDR2 SYDVKM. The CDR3 bases are TGTGCCAGCCACAGAATCGGTAGCTCCTACGAGCAGTACTTC. Translating gives CASHRIGSSYEQYF.

This clonotype was recorded at least ten times. This rearrangement joins TRBV30 to TRBJ1-5; the match to TRBD1 covers 7 bases. The V gene end was trimmed by 0 bases and the J gene end by 2 bases; junction bases not matched to a gene: 4. Germline V CDR1 and CDR2: GTSNPN, SVGIG (reference sequence). The CDR3 is 15 residues long. CDR3 in amino acids: CAWSVKGAGNQPQHF. Here the CDR3 DNA reads TGTGCCTGGAGTGTAAAGGGGGCCGGCAATCAGCCCCAGCATTTT.

With respect to this clonotype: This may arise from a read error, as a much more abundant clone is one base away. The V and J genes are TRBV13 and TRBJ2-7; D is perhaps TRBD2 (5 bases). CDR3 size: 13 residues. CDR1 and CDR2 from the germline V gene are PRHDT and FYEKMQ (reference sequence). CDR3 DNA sequence: TGTGCCGGCAGCTTATTAGAGGGCCACGAGCAGTACTTC. Translating gives CAGSLLEGHEQYF.

This clonotype was seen once. The rearrangement joins TRBV29-1 to TRBJ2-7; the match to TRBD1 covers 10 bases. The V gene end was trimmed by 6 bases and the J gene end by 4 bases; junction bases not matched to a gene: 3. The CDR3 has 12 residues. Germline loops: CDR1 SQVTM, CDR2 ANQGSEA. The CDR3 bases are TGCAGCGTCGGGGACAGGGGTTACGAGCAGTACTTC. Its translation is CSVGDRGYEQYF.

This clonotype was counted between two and nine times. This may come from a read error, since a much larger clone is one base off. The chain recombines TRBV20-1 with TRBJ2-7; D not certain. Trimming stripped 6 bases from V and 2 bases from J, with 14 bases between. The CDR3 is made up of 13 amino acids. Per the germline V gene, CDR1 is DFQATT and CDR2 is SNEGSKA (reference sequence). As DNA, the CDR3 is TGCAGTGCCTCGGCCCAGACGCCCTACGAGCAGTACTTC. Encoded protein: CSASAQTPYEQYF.

This clonotype was recorded many times. V and J are TRBV20-1 and TRBJ1-1; D is unclear. This CDR3 is 10 amino acids long. In germline, CDR1 is DFQATT, CDR2 SNEGSKA (reference sequence). V lost 6 bases and J lost 7, with 9 bases in between. The CDR3 nucleotides are TGCAGTGCCTACCACAGTGAAGCTTTCTTT. Encoded protein: CSAYHSEAFF.

The V gene is TRBV5-1, the J gene TRBJ2-1, with D possibly TRBD2 on 6 matching bases. The CDR3 has 15 residues. Germline loops: CDR1 SGHRS, CDR2 YFSETQ. V shed 1 base and J shed 0 bases, with 8 bases lying between them. CDR3 in amino acids: CASSLFSGSYNEQFF. The CDR3 bases are TGCGCCAGCAGCTTGTTTAGCGGCTCCTACAATGAGCAGTTCTTC. Combining the CDR3 with reference TRBV5-1 and TRBJ2-1 gives the whole variable domain KAGVTQTPRYLIKTRGQQVTLSCSPISGHRSVSWYQQTPGQGLQFLFEYFSETQRNKGNFPGRFSGRQFSNSRSEMNVSTLELGDSALYLCASSLFSGSYNEQFFGPGTRLTVL.

The rearrangement uses TRBV6-4 and TRBJ2-3; no reliable D call. The ends were cut back, 8 bases at V and 0 bases at J, with 24 bases in the middle. The CDR3 sequence is 18 residues long. Germline-derived CDR1 and CDR2 are MRHNA and SNTAGT. The CDR3 DNA follows: TGTGCCAGCCTAAAACGAAACGACCTCATAGGAAGCACAGATACGCAGTATTTT. Its translation is CASLKRNDLIGSTDTQYF.

This clonotype appeared many times. The V gene is TRBV3-1, the J gene TRBJ1-4, with D possibly TRBD1 on 6 matching bases. Germline V gene sequence: CDR1 LGHDT, CDR2 YNNKEL (reference sequence). CDR3 length equals 16 residues. V lost 3 bases and J lost 4, with 15 bases in between. The CDR3 spells CASSQGGPTDNEKLFF. The CDR3 DNA is TGTGCCAGCAGCCAGGGGGGGCCTACGGATAATGAAAAACTGTTTTTT.